This T cell receptor beta chain was captured by sequencing in a study of prognosis after radiotherapy for stage I lung cancer. Study at large: Stage I non-small cell lung cancer patients were enrolled in Nanjing, China. This enrollment took place between April 2018 and early 2019. Stereotactic body radiotherapy was never combined with concurrent therapy in any patient. Study results and limitations: Patients who had metastases reportedly showed TRBV and TRBJ gene usage that varied from that of patients who did not. The study found that unique TCR clone counts fell after stereotactic body radiation therapy, median roughly 9,900 versus 7,200.

Using two-round multiplex PCR, the authors amplified TCR beta CDR3 from genomic DNA. Primers specific to each TRBV and TRBJ gene were used in first-round PCR. TCRdb redid the calling of the multiplex PCR reads with MiXCR, one entry per CDR3 protein. The sample records some 24,000 distinct CDR3 sequences, under 40% being singletons. This CDR3 has 16 amino acids. The J segment lost 2 bases and the V segment lost 4 bases, leaving 4 bases of the junction unmatched. CDR1 is SGDLS and CDR2 is YYNGEE in the germline V gene. This clonotype was counted many times. Its cognate antigen is unknown. The rearrangement uses TRBV9 and TRBJ2-6; TRBD1 matches 9 bases. The sample here was PBMCs, taken before or after stereotactic body radiation therapy (not recorded which). The receptor was derived from a donor of 50 years or more with non-small cell lung cancer. CDR3 DNA sequence: TGTGCCAGCAGCCCCAGGACAGGGGCTGGGGCCAACGTCCTGACTTTC. Translating it yields CASSPRTGAGANVLTF.